This TCR beta chain was documented in a study of cytomegalovirus exposure and HLA in healthy donors. Study background: A previous analysis identified 117 million unique TCR beta sequences derived from some 170 million T cells.

The ends were cut back, 3 bases at V and 0 bases at J, with 6 bases in the middle. The CDR3 has 15 residues. Germline CDR1 and CDR2: ENHRY and SYGVKD. The study's findings and limits: Productive rates of about 90% or about 30% were seen for most TCR beta V segments in an earlier analysis. A later analysis reported that several of the most significant clusters appeared to be linked to common viral pathogens, among them Epstein-Barr virus. Later analysis showed most CMV-associated TCR beta chains appearing HLA-restricted.

A multiplex PCR was run with 60 Vbeta primers and 13 Jbeta primers. Sequenced by immunoSEQ multiplex PCR; TCRdb stores in-frame clones only, minus some. In the table there are 100,000 or so clones, around 80% of which are singletons. For this clone: The antigen remains undetermined.

The sample comprised PBMCs. This receptor was obtained from a man aged 40-49 years in good health and CMV-seronegative. This chain joins TRBV10-3 and TRBJ1-6; D ambiguous. The CDR3 sequence: CAISDRGSYNSPLHF. The CDR3 region has the DNA TGTGCCATCAGTGACCGAGGCTCCTATAATTCACCCCTCCACTTT.